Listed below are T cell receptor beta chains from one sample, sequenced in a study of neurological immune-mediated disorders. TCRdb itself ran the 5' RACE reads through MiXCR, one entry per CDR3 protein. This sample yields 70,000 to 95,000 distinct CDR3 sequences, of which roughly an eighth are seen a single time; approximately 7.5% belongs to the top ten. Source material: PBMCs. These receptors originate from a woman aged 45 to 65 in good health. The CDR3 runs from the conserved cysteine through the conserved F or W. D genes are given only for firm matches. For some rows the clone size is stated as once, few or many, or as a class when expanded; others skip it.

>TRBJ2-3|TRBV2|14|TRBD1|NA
CASSSNRGADTQYF
TGTGCCAGCAGTTCCAACAGGGGCGCAGATACGCAGTATTTT
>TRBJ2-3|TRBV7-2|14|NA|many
CASTHPTRRDTQYF
TGTGCCAGCACCCACCCGACTCGTCGGGATACGCAGTATTTT
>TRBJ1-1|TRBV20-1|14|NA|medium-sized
CSALGPVSNTEAFF
TGCAGTGCATTGGGTCCGGTGTCCAACACTGAAGCTTTCTTT
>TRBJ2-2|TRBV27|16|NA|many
CASSQPPGVLTGELFF
TGTGCCAGCAGTCAACCCCCGGGGGTTCTGACCGGGGAGCTGTTTTTT
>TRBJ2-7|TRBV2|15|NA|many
CASSEISPLRGEQYF
TGTGCCAGCAGTGAAATTTCCCCCCTCCGAGGCGAGCAGTACTTC
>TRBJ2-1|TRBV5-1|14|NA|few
CASSPGQSVNEQFF
TGCGCCAGCAGCCCGGGACAAAGCGTCAATGAGCAGTTCTTC
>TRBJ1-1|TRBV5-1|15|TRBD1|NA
CASSSGDSLSTEAFF
TGCGCCAGCAGCTCGGGGGACAGCCTCAGCACTGAAGCTTTCTTT
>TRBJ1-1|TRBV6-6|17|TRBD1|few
CASSYGRQGGTGPEAFF
TGTGCCAGCAGTTACGGCCGACAGGGAGGAACGGGCCCTGAAGCTTTCTTT
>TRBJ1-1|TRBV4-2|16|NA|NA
CASIQIGSASNTEAFF
TGTGCCAGCATCCAGATAGGGTCCGCCTCGAACACTGAAGCTTTCTTT
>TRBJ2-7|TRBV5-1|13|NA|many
CASSFAGLDEQYF
TGCGCCAGCAGCTTCGCTGGGTTGGACGAGCAGTACTTC
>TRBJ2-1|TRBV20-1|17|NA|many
CSARDTRLFGPYNEQFF
TGCAGTGCTAGAGACACCCGGTTGTTTGGCCCCTACAATGAGCAGTTCTTC
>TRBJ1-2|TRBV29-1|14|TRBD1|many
CSVEWGQGTGGYTF
TGCAGCGTTGAATGGGGACAGGGGACCGGTGGCTACACCTTC
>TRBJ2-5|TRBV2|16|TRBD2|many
CASSERSGRSQETQYF
TGTGCCAGCAGTGAACGAAGCGGGAGGTCCCAAGAGACCCAGTACTTC
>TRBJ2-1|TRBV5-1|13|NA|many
CASSPERVHEQFF
TGCGCCAGCAGCCCCGAAAGGGTTCATGAGCAGTTCTTC
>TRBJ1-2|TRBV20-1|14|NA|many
CSARGGQGNYGYTF
TGCAGTGCTAGGGGGGGGCAGGGGAACTATGGCTACACCTTC
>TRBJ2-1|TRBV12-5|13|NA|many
CASGPFGIDEQFF
TGTGCTAGTGGCCCGTTTGGAATCGATGAGCAGTTCTTC
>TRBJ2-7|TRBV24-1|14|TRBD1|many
CATSDRGQGDEQYF
TGTGCCACCAGTGACCGTGGACAGGGGGACGAGCAGTACTTC
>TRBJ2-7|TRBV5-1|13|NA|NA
CASRIRELGEQYF
TGCGCCAGCAGGATTCGGGAGCTGGGCGAGCAGTACTTC
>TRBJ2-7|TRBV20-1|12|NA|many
CSAERVVHEQYF
TGCAGTGCTGAACGAGTAGTCCACGAGCAGTACTTC
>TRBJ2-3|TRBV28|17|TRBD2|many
CASSGGGAGGSTDTQYF
TGTGCCAGCAGTGGGGGGGGAGCGGGAGGAAGCACAGATACGCAGTATTTT
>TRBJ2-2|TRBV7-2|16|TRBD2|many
CASSLNSGANTGELFF
TGTGCCAGCAGCTTAAACAGCGGGGCGAACACCGGGGAGCTGTTTTTT
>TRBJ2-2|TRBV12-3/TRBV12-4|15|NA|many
CASSPIRTTTGELFF
TGTGCCAGCAGCCCTATAAGGACCACCACCGGGGAGCTGTTTTTT
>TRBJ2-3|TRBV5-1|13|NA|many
CASSRESTDTQYF
TGCGCCAGCAGCCGGGAGAGCACAGATACGCAGTATTTT
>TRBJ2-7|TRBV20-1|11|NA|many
CSARTTYEQYF
TGCAGTGCACGGACGACCTACGAGCAGTACTTC
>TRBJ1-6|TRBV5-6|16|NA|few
CASSLWADPPNSPLHF
TGTGCCAGCAGCTTGTGGGCGGACCCACCTAATTCACCCCTCCACTTT
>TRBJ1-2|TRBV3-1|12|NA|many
CASTGGSGGYTF
TGTGCCAGCACCGGGGGAAGCGGTGGCTACACCTTC
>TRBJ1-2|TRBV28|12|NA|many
CASSQRGYGYTF
TGTGCCAGCAGTCAAAGGGGGTATGGCTACACCTTC
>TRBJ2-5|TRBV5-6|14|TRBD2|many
CASSTRLAGKTQYF
TGTGCCAGCAGCACCCGACTAGCGGGAAAGACCCAGTACTTC
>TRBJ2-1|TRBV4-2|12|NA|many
CASSRGGGWQFF
TGTGCCAGCAGCCGAGGGGGGGGGTGGCAGTTCTTC